The source of this T cell receptor beta chain is a study of post-analysis software for immune sequencing data. Overall study context: There were relapsing-remitting, secondary progressive and progressive-relapsing multiple sclerosis among the disease courses included. Study outcomes and limitations: Diversity measured as normalized Chao1 was significantly lower in multiple sclerosis patients than in controls.

The sample holds a few counts of this clonotype. Antigen: not known. Prepared libraries of TCR beta cDNA carried unique molecular identifiers. There were roughly 1 to 11 million T cells, and approximately 500,000 cDNA molecules came from them. TCRdb redid the calling of the PCR reads with MiXCR, one entry per CDR3 protein. The data show about 770,000 distinct CDR3 sequences, with 46% seen just once and roughly 5% held by the top ten. Sample: blood. The clonotype originates from a girl between 5 and 17 years old with multiple sclerosis.

This CDR3 is CASRVGTDTQYF. The CDR3 region has the DNA TGTGCCAGCAGGGTGGGCACAGATACGCAGTATTTT. This rearrangement joins TRBV19 to TRBJ2-3; a weak D match, TRBD1 (5 bases). Germline loops: CDR1 LNHDA, CDR2 SQIVND (reference sequence). V was pared by 9 bases and J by 1 base, with 8 bases between. CDR3 length equals 12 residues.